The sequence of this T cell receptor beta chain was determined in a study of neurological immune-mediated disorders. Time point meaning: longitudinal time-point 1 (baseline). Source material was 2 million unsorted PBMCs, stored at -80 °C in RNAlater. V lost 6 bases and J lost 1; bases outside the gene matches: 4. The CDR3 has 14 residues. Germline loops: CDR1 SEHNR, CDR2 FQNEAQ (reference sequence). This clonotype has at least ten counts. Each sequencing run yielded over 190 million TCR-beta sequences from 15-18 subjects. TCRdb redid the calling of the 5' RACE reads with MiXCR, one entry per CDR3 protein. Of tens of thousands of distinct CDR3 sequences in the sample, roughly 10% were seen once.

The V gene is TRBV7-9, the J gene TRBJ2-5; 8 bases match TRBD1. The origin of this receptor is a man aged 30 to 45 in good health. Sequences were obtained from PBMCs. This CDR3 is CASRGTGGQETQYF. For the CDR3, the DNA is TGTGCCAGCAGAGGTACAGGGGGCCAAGAGACCCAGTACTTC.